Listed here are 23 T cell receptor beta chains from one sample, sequenced in a study of post-analysis software for immune sequencing data. Broader study findings: Comparison of patients with controls showed 4 to 6 TRBV segments more frequent in patients, TRBV5-6, TRBV5-1 and TRBV20-1 among them.

cDNA libraries for TCR beta contained unique molecular identifiers. In TCRdb, the PCR reads were re-called with MiXCR into one record per CDR3 protein. The table records 450,000 to 650,000 distinct CDR3 sequences, about 40% of them present only once. No cognate antigen is known for these TCRs. Input material: blood. The receptor source for this set is a girl between 10 and 17 years old with multiple sclerosis.

The CDR3 coding sequence is TGCGCCAGCAGCTTTGAAAGGGGTTACTACAATGAGCAGTTCTTC. This translates into CASSFERGYYNEQFF. The chain carries TRBV5-1 and TRBJ2-1, with D possibly TRBD1 on 5 matching bases. Germline CDR1 reads SGHRS; CDR2 reads YFSETQ. The V gene lost 2 bases and the J gene lost 3 bases, with 12 bases spanning the gap. This CDR3 has 15 amino acids.

This clonotype was counted a few times. This sequence joins TRBV6-6 and TRBJ2-7; weak D call: TRBD2 (6 bases). The CDR3 loop spans 12 amino acids. Per the germline V gene, CDR1 is MNHNY and CDR2 is SVGAGI (reference sequence). V gave up 6 bases and J gave up 0 bases, with 6 bases separating them. In nucleotides, the CDR3 is TGTGCCAGCAGGGACTACTCCTACGAGCAGTACTTC. Its protein product is CASRDYSYEQYF.

This clonotype was counted between two and nine times. The chain links TRBV12-3 or TRBV12-4 to TRBJ2-1; TRBD1 is a possible D gene (5 bases). Trimming cost V 1 base and J 6 bases, with 7 bases left between them. The CDR3 covers 13 residues. The CDR3 nucleotides read TGTGCCAGCAGTTTAGGACAGAGCAATGAGCAGTTCTTC. This sequence encodes CASSLGQSNEQFF.

The chain recombines TRBV29-1 with TRBJ2-3; 8 positions match TRBD2. Germline loops: CDR1 SQVTM, CDR2 ANQGSEA. The ends lost 7 bases at V and 2 bases at J; junction bases unmatched: 5. CDR3 length equals 13 residues. Here the CDR3 DNA reads TGCAGCGGGATAGCGGGGCCCACAGATACGCAGTATTTT. Encoded protein: CSGIAGPTDTQYF.

The V gene is TRBV11-2, the J gene TRBJ2-1, with 8 bases that match TRBD1. Germline V gene sequence: CDR1 SGHAT, CDR2 FQNNGV. The CDR3 contains 15 residues. Trimming cost V 5 bases and J 5 bases; bases outside gene matches: 8. The CDR3 spells CASSLGQGGNNEQFF. CDR3 in DNA: TGTGCCAGCAGCCTAGGACAGGGCGGAAACAATGAGCAGTTCTTC.

In its sample, this clonotype was seen a few times. The chain recombines TRBV5-6 with TRBJ2-7, with D possibly TRBD1 on 6 matching bases. Germline assignment: CDR1 SGHDT and CDR2 YYEEEE. V was pared by 4 bases and J by 0 bases, with 14 bases between. This CDR3 spans 15 amino acids. CDR3 in amino acids: CASSTWDIRSYEQYF. In DNA, the CDR3 is TGTGCCAGCAGCACTTGGGACATCCGCTCCTACGAGCAGTACTTC.

This chain uses TRBV3-1 with TRBJ2-4; TRBD1 matches at 8 bases. The J call may be in error: the DNA end matches TRBJ2-7 better. CDR1 is LGHDT, CDR2 YNNKEL, per germline (reference sequence). This CDR3 has 14 amino acids. The CDR3 nucleotides read TGTGCCAGCAGGGGTTGGGACAGGAGCTACGAGCAGTACTTC. Protein: CASRGWDRSYEQYF.

Notes on this clonotype: This may come from a read error, since a much larger clone is one base off. The genes are TRBV6-4 and TRBJ2-1, with D perhaps matching TRBD1 (6 bases). The DNA end favors TRBJ2-7, so the J call may be wrong. CDR1 is MRHNA, CDR2 SNTAGT, per germline. The CDR3 totals 14 residues. The chain's CDR3 is CASSEDSSYNEQYF. The CDR3 bases are TGTGCCAGCAGTGAGGACAGCTCCTACAATGAGCAGTACTTC.

This chain uses TRBV5-1 with TRBJ2-5; 8 positions agree with TRBD1. Germline V lookup: CDR1 SGHRS, CDR2 YFSETQ. Losses at the gene ends were 5 bases for V and 1 base for J; bases not matched to a gene: 7. The CDR3 consists of 15 residues. For the CDR3, the DNA is TGCGCCAGCAGTACGACAGGGGCCCTCCAAGAGACCCAGTACTTC. Protein product: CASSTTGALQETQYF.

The gene calls are TRBV12-3 or TRBV12-4 and TRBJ2-3; TRBD2 aligns across 11 bases. This CDR3 is built from 18 residues. Unmatched junction bases numbered 17, after V lost 5 bases and J lost 7 bases. The CDR3 sequence is CASSARTSGSVYSHTQYF. CDR3 coding DNA: TGTGCCAGCAGTGCTAGGACTAGCGGGTCGGTTTACTCTCATACGCAGTATTTT.

This clonotype was found once. The chain carries TRBV6-6 and TRBJ1-5; D is perhaps TRBD1 (5 bases). The CDR3 covers 16 residues. With 6 bases removed from V and 2 bases from J, the gap between germline ends came to 17 bases. Per the germline V gene, CDR1 is MNHNY and CDR2 is SVGAGI (reference sequence). The CDR3 protein is CASSNRAQGGNQPQHF. The CDR3, as DNA: TGTGCCAGCAGCAACCGGGCCCAGGGAGGCAATCAGCCCCAGCATTTT.

The V gene is TRBV7-2, the J gene TRBJ2-5, with 11 bases fitting TRBD2. The V segment lost 3 bases and the J segment 2 bases; nucleotides outside the gene matches: 2. The germline V gene encodes CDR1 SGHTA and CDR2 FQGNSA. The CDR3 is 15 residues long. This CDR3 is CASSFGLAGQETQYF. The CDR3 DNA reads TGTGCCAGCAGCTTCGGACTAGCGGGTCAAGAGACCCAGTACTTC. Looking up the rest from reference TRBV7-2 and TRBJ2-5 gives the full variable domain: GAGVSQSPSNKVTEKGKDVELRCDPISGHTALYWYRQSLGQGLEFLIYFQGNSAPDKSGLPSDRFSAERTGGSVSTLTIQRTQQEDSAVYLCASSFGLAGQETQYFGPGTRLLVL.

The V call is TRBV10-3, the J call TRBJ1-2; a weak D match, TRBD1 (6 bases). The CDR3 consists of 13 residues. Germline CDR1 is ENHRY and CDR2 is SYGVKD. V dropped 5 bases and J dropped 5 bases, with 12 bases sitting between them. Written as DNA, the CDR3 is TGTGCCATCAGTCAGGGGTCGGTATATGGCTACACCTTC. Protein product: CAISQGSVYGYTF.

The chain uses TRBV11-2 and TRBJ2-1; the D is unclear. Per germline, CDR1 SGHAT and CDR2 FQNNGV. The CDR3 contains 18 residues. The V and J ends lost 1 base and 5 bases respectively, with 21 bases between them. The CDR3 loop is CASSLAKIELLNHNEQFF. The CDR3 DNA reads as TGTGCCAGCAGCTTAGCCAAGATCGAACTCTTGAACCACAATGAGCAGTTCTTC.

The rearrangement links TRBV12-3 or TRBV12-4 to TRBJ2-3; TRBD2 matches 9 bases. The CDR3 has 15 residues. V trimming: 3 bases; J trimming: 7 bases; junction bases outside the gene matches: 8. For the CDR3, the DNA is TGTGCCAGCAGTTTTGGGCTAGCGGGGTTGTATACGCAGTATTTT. Protein: CASSFGLAGLYTQYF.

This sequence joins TRBV6-5 and TRBJ2-3; D is unresolved. This CDR3 region has 14 residues. Between the trimmed V and J ends, which lost 2 bases and 2 bases, there was a span of 8 bases. Germline CDR1 reads MNHEY; CDR2 reads SVGAGI. CDR3 sequence: CASSYDGYTDTQYF. CDR3 coding DNA: TGTGCCAGCAGTTACGATGGTTACACAGATACGCAGTATTTT.

This clonotype occurred a few times. The genes are TRBV29-1 and TRBJ2-1; a weak D match, TRBD2 (5 bases). The CDR3 runs to 14 residues. Trimming cost V 7 bases and J 13 bases, with 26 bases left between them. The germline V gene has CDR1 SQVTM and CDR2 ANQGSEA. The CDR3 DNA sequence: TGCAGCGGGACTTCTCGCTCCAGTGGGCAGGATCAGTTCTTC. Amino acid sequence: CSGTSRSSGQDQFF.

The chain employs TRBV7-2 and TRBJ1-4; D call uncertain. Looked up from germline, CDR1 is SGHTA and CDR2 is FQGNSA. Trimming removed 1 base at V and 6 bases at J, with 9 bases between. The CDR3 has 14 residues. The CDR3 DNA follows: TGTGCCAGCAGCTTAGTGGGAGTTGATGAAAAACTGTTTTTT. Translation: CASSLVGVDEKLFF. The variable domain in full, with the rest retrieved from reference TRBV7-2 and TRBJ1-4, is GAGVSQSPSNKVTEKGKDVELRCDPISGHTALYWYRQSLGQGLEFLIYFQGNSAPDKSGLPSDRFSAERTGGSVSTLTIQRTQQEDSAVYLCASSLVGVDEKLFFGSGTQLSVL.

This clonotype has only a few counts. V is TRBV30 and J is TRBJ2-7; TRBD1 agrees at 7 bases. Germline V gene lookup returns CDR1 GTSNPN and CDR2 SVGIG (reference sequence). The CDR3 loop spans 12 amino acids. V lost 4 bases and J lost 6; bases outside the gene matches: 6. CDR3 in amino acids: CAWTLTGAEQYF. DNA of the CDR3: TGTGCCTGGACTTTAACAGGGGCCGAGCAGTACTTC.

The rearrangement joins TRBV4-2 to TRBJ2-1, with D possibly being TRBD2 (6 bases). Trimming stripped 0 bases from V and 8 bases from J, with 23 bases between. CDR3 size: 18 residues. The germline gives CDR1 LGHNA, CDR2 YNFKEQ. CDR3 region: CASSQDSSGSLGYDEQFF. The CDR3 DNA reads TGTGCCAGCAGCCAAGATAGTAGCGGATCCCTGGGGTACGATGAGCAGTTCTTC.

This clonotype turned up a few times. This chain's CDR3 is CASSEGTGSSYEQYF. CDR3 nucleotide sequence: TGTGCCAGCAGTGAAGGGACAGGGAGCTCCTACGAGCAGTACTTC. The chain combines TRBV6-1 with TRBJ2-7; 8 bases line up with TRBD1. J lost 0 bases, V lost 1 base, and 2 bases had no gene match. Germline assignment: CDR1 MNHNS and CDR2 SASEGT. The CDR3 consists of 15 residues.

The V and J genes are TRBV7-2 and TRBJ2-5; 9 nucleotides agree with TRBD2. The DNA end is a closer match to TRBJ2-7, so the J assignment may be wrong. This CDR3 spans 14 amino acids. CDR1 SGHTA and CDR2 FQGNSA come from the germline V gene. Written as DNA, the CDR3 is TGTGCCAGCAGCGGTAGCGGGAGATACCACGAGCAGTACTTC. Protein sequence: CASSGSGRYHEQYF.

This chain joins TRBV4-1 and TRBJ2-1; 10 nucleotides align to TRBD2. The CDR3 covers 15 residues. V shed 5 bases, J shed 6 bases, and the junction held 7 bases outside the gene matches. Germline V gives CDR1 MGHRA, CDR2 YSYEKL. The CDR3 protein is CASSELAGVGNEQFF. The CDR3 nucleotides are TGCGCCAGCAGCGAGCTAGCGGGAGTTGGCAATGAGCAGTTCTTC.